This T cell receptor beta chain was identified during a study of blood T cell repertoires in COVID-19. Study in general: COVID-19 samples collected from the United States, Italy and Spain covered acute and convalescent phases. From T cells, B-cell-depleted T cells, or PBMCs came the material, which was cDNA or gDNA.

In the authors' workflow: Reference gene primers were amplified, and this amplification served to estimate nucleated cell counts. Data came from immunoSEQ multiplex PCR; TCRdb stores just in-frame clones and leaves some out. D and trimming were read from the DNA, whereas the V and J calls and clone size are those reported in that table. This table holds more than 75,000 clones, roughly 80% found once. In germline, CDR1 is SGHAT, CDR2 FQNNGV. Between the trimmed V and J ends, which lost 5 bases and 4 bases, there was a span of 9 bases. The CDR3 covers 13 residues. The V call is TRBV11-2, the J call TRBJ2-1; D ambiguous. Sequenced sample: peripheral blood. The receptor was isolated from a woman older than 75 with active or convalescent COVID-19. CDR3 DNA sequence: TGTGCCAGCAGCGAAGACGGGTACAATGAGCAGTTCTTC. As protein: CASSEDGYNEQFF.